This TCR beta chain comes out of a study of T cell repertoires in aging, cancer and after chemotherapy. Study summary: Healthy donor repertoires were recorded over several months to years and showed clear clonal overlap. General observations from the study: Healthy donors lost TCR diversity with age mainly through richness, cancer patients through richness and evenness.

TRB rearrangements spanning V, D and J were amplified using mixed TRB-A/B primers. MiXCR was run by TCRdb on the multiplex PCR reads, yielding one entry per CDR3 protein. Of over 8,500 distinct CDR3 sequences in the sample, 35% to 50% are singletons; the top ten hold roughly 7.4%. The germline V gene has CDR1 SGHAT and CDR2 FQDESV (reference sequence). V lost 5 bases to trimming and J lost 3 bases, with 8 bases between them. The CDR3 runs to 12 residues. Concerning this clonotype: As yet, its antigen is unknown.

Peripheral blood genomic DNA, not sorted cells or RNA, was the template. This chain joins TRBV11-1 and TRBJ2-7; possible D gene TRBD2, 5 bases. The sequenced material came from blood. This clonotype was obtained from a human donor in good health. The CDR3 loop is CASSRGGYEQYF. CDR3 nucleotide sequence: TGTGCCAGCAGCCGGGGTGGCTACGAGCAGTACTTC.